One sample yielded the 2 T cell receptor beta chains listed below, sequenced in a study of blood T cells in healthy people across ages. Using a J-beta primer mix together with a sample-barcoded 5' primer, a second PCR was run for about 6 to 12 cycles. From the 5' RACE reads, TCRdb called clonotypes with MiXCR, one entry per CDR3 protein. The sample has about 1.8 million distinct CDR3 sequences; around half are singletons. What was sequenced was blood. Every receptor here comes from a woman aged 40 to 49 in good health.

This clonotype came up many times. The chain uses TRBV7-2 and TRBJ2-7; D is unclear. Germline V gene lookup returns CDR1 SGHTA and CDR2 FQGNSA. The CDR3 has 14 residues. Between the trimmed V and J ends, which lost 0 bases and 4 bases, there was a span of 10 bases. The CDR3 DNA reads as TGTGCCAGCAGCTTAGCAGGCCCAGGATACGAGCAGTACTTC. Translated: CASSLAGPGYEQYF.

This clonotype has more than one count but fewer than ten. V and J are TRBV20-1 and TRBJ2-1, with 7 bases identical to TRBD2. The germline V gene has CDR1 DFQATT and CDR2 SNEGSKA (reference sequence). V was pared by 5 bases and J by 10 bases, with 17 bases of the junction left unmatched. This CDR3 region has 15 residues. The CDR3 DNA follows: TGCAGTGCTGGGGGAGGGGAGACTAGTTGGTGGGAGCAGTTCTTC. Translation gives CSAGGGETSWWEQFF.